This T cell receptor beta chain was sequenced in a study of T-cell reconstitution after alpha-beta-depleted transplantation in children. The table lists this clonotype with a few counts. TCRbeta library preparation incorporated unique molecular identifiers. MiXCR, applied by TCRdb to the PCR reads, yields one record per CDR3 protein. The repertoire holds 140,000 to 150,000 distinct CDR3 sequences, with 7.5% to 9% as singletons. Specimen: PBMCs, mostly from graft donor cells, collected 180 days after TCRalphabeta/CD19-depleted stem cell transplant. The TCR was taken from a female patient aged 2-9 years who had a stem cell transplant for congenital amegakaryocytic thrombocytopenia, so the T cells may come from the graft donor.

The CDR3 is CASRRAGTGAYEQYF. CDR3 in DNA: TGTGCCAGCAGACGGGCCGGGACAGGGGCCTACGAGCAGTACTTC. This rearrangement joins TRBV6-2 or TRBV6-3 to TRBJ2-7; TRBD1 aligns across 10 bases. The length of the CDR3 is 15 residues. Germline loops: CDR1 MNHEY, CDR2 SVGEGT. The V and J ends lost 6 bases and 2 bases, in that order; junction bases with no gene match: 7.